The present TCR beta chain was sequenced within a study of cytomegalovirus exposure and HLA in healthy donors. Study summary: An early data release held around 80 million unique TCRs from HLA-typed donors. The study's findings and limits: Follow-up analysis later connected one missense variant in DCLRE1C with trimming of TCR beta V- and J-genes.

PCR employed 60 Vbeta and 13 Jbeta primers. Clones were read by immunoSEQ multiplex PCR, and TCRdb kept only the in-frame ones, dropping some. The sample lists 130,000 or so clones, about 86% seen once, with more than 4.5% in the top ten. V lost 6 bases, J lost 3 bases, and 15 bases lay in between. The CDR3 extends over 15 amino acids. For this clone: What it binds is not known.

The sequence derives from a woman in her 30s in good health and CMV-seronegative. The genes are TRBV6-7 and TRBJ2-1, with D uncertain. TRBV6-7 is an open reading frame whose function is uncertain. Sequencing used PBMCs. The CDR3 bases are TGTGCCAGCAGCCTACACGAGGTGGGCTACAATGAGCAGTTCTTC. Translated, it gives CASSLHEVGYNEQFF.